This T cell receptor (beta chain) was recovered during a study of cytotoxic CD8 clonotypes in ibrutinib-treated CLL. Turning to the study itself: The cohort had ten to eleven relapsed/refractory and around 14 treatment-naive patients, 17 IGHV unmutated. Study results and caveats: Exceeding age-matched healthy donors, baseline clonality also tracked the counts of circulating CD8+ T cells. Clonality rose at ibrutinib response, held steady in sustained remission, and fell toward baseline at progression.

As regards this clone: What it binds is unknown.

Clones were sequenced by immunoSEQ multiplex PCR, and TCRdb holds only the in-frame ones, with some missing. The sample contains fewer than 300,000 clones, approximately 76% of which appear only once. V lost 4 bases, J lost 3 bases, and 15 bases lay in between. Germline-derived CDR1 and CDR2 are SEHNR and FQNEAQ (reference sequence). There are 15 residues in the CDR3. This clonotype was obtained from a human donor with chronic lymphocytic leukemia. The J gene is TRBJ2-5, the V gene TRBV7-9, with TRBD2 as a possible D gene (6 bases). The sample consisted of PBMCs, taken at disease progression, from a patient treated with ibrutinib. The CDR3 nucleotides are TGTGCCAGCAGCTCATACCGGGGACTGAAAGAGACCCAGTACTTC. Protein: CASSSYRGLKETQYF.